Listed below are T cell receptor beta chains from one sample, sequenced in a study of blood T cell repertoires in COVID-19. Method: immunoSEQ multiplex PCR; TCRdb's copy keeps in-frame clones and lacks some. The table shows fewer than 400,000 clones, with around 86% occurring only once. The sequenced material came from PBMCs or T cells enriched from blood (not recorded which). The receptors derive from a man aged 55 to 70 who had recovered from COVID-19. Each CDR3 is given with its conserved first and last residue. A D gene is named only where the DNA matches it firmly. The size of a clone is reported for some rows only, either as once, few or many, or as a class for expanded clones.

CASSGRTGGNEKLFF,TGTGCCAGCAGCGGTAGGACAGGGGGAAATGAAAAACTGTTTTTT,-,TRBV7-2,TRBJ1-4,TRBD1
CASSYPSGAGLQETQYF,TGTGCCAGCAGTTATCCTAGCGGGGCGGGACTCCAAGAGACCCAGTACTTC,-,TRBV7-9,TRBJ2-5,TRBD2
CASSHESSYEQYF,TGTGCCAGTAGCCATGAGAGCTCCTACGAGCAGTACTTC,-,TRBV19,TRBJ2-7,-
CASSLVGGNYGYTF,TGCGCCAGCAGCTTGGTTGGCGGGAACTATGGCTACACCTTC,-,TRBV5-1,TRBJ1-2,-
CASSWTGGVNEQFF,TGTGCCAGCTCTTGGACAGGGGGTGTCAATGAGCAGTTCTTC,-,TRBV18,TRBJ2-1,TRBD1
CASSLFGQYSSGNTIYF,TGTGCCAGCAGCTTGTTTGGACAGTACTCCTCTGGAAACACCATATATTTT,-,TRBV5-6,TRBJ1-3,-
CASSYLNTGVGAEAFF,TGTGCCAGCAGTTACTTAAATACAGGGGTTGGGGCTGAAGCTTTCTTT,-,TRBV6-5,TRBJ1-1,TRBD1
CASSIAGTLYGYTF,TGTGCCAGCAGTATAGCCGGGACTCTTTATGGCTACACCTTC,-,TRBV2,TRBJ1-2,-
CASSSVPGRRQETQYF,TGTGCCAGCAGTTCTGTTCCCGGACGGAGGCAAGAGACCCAGTACTTC,-,TRBV6-2/TRBV6-3,TRBJ2-5,-
CATSDTSGSSYNEQFF,TGTGCCACCAGTGATACTAGCGGTAGCTCCTACAATGAGCAGTTCTTC,-,TRBV24-1,TRBJ2-1,TRBD2
CASSRTAQETQYF,TGTGCCAGCAGCCGGACAGCTCAAGAGACCCAGTACTTC,-,TRBV7-9,TRBJ2-5,-
CASLLERSEKLFF,TGTGCCAGCCTCCTGGAAAGGAGCGAAAAACTGTTTTTT,-,TRBV2,TRBJ1-4,-
CASSVITSSDEQFF,TGTGCCAGCAGCGTAATTACTAGTTCGGATGAGCAGTTCTTC,-,TRBV9,TRBJ2-1,-
CASSSVRAAGYEQYF,TGTGCCAGTAGTTCTGTCAGGGCTGCAGGCTACGAGCAGTACTTC,once,TRBV19,TRBJ2-7,-
CASSVNRGSRYGYTF,TGTGCCAGCAGCGTAAACAGGGGGTCGAGGTATGGCTACACCTTC,-,TRBV9,TRBJ1-2,TRBD1
CASSPSSGRGYEQYF,TGTGCCAGCAGTCCCTCCAGCGGGAGGGGCTACGAGCAGTACTTC,-,TRBV28,TRBJ2-7,TRBD2
CASSLGLAEYNEQFF,TGTGCCAGCAGCTTAGGACTAGCGGAGTACAATGAGCAGTTCTTC,-,TRBV7-2,TRBJ2-1,TRBD2
CASSLEGLAGAADTQYF,TGTGCCAGCAGCTTGGAGGGTTTAGCGGGAGCCGCAGATACGCAGTATTTT,-,TRBV5-6,TRBJ2-3,TRBD2
CASSTRDSTDTQYF,TGTGCCAGCAGCACGCGGGACAGCACAGATACGCAGTATTTT,-,TRBV5-4,TRBJ2-3,-
CASSFSADEQFF,TGTGCCAGCAGCTTTAGCGCGGATGAGCAGTTCTTC,-,TRBV9,TRBJ2-1,-
CASTSLGGNFYEQYF,TGTGCCAGCACCTCCCTGGGAGGGAACTTCTACGAGCAGTACTTC,-,TRBV27,TRBJ2-7,TRBD2
CASSPWTEMNTEAFF,TGTGCCAGCAGCCCCTGGACAGAAATGAACACTGAAGCTTTCTTT,-,TRBV28,TRBJ1-1,-
CASSQETGKDSGANVLTF,TGTGCCAGCAGCCAAGAAACAGGGAAAGACTCTGGGGCCAACGTCCTGACTTTC,-,TRBV3-1/TRBV3-2,TRBJ2-6,-
CASSMIQGLETQYF,TGTGCCAGTAGTATGATACAGGGGCTGGAGACCCAGTACTTC,-,TRBV19,TRBJ2-5,TRBD1
CASSSTGYETQYF,TGTGCCAGCAGCTCGACAGGGTATGAGACCCAGTACTTC,-,TRBV5-4,TRBJ2-5,TRBD1
CASSPFTPGTYYEQYF,TGTGCCAGCTCACCGTTTACCCCAGGGACTTACTACGAGCAGTACTTC,-,TRBV18,TRBJ2-7,-
CASSPRLAGVSEQFF,TGTGCCAGCAGCCCCCGGCTAGCGGGAGTCAGTGAGCAGTTCTTC,-,TRBV7-8,TRBJ2-1,TRBD2
CASSEGQATYNEQFF,TGTGCCAGCAGCGAGGGCCAAGCAACCTACAATGAGCAGTTCTTC,-,TRBV5-4,TRBJ2-1,-
CASSLLRDGYTF,TGTGCCAGCAGCTTGCTCAGGGATGGCTACACCTTC,-,TRBV5-6,TRBJ1-2,-
CASSGEGVYEQYF,TGTGCCAGCTCAGGGGAGGGTGTCTACGAGCAGTACTTC,-,TRBV18,TRBJ2-7,TRBD2
CASSYPGGGETQYF,TGTGCCAGCAGTTACCCAGGGGGCGGAGAGACCCAGTACTTC,few,TRBV6-5,TRBJ2-5,TRBD1
CATSSDRAGANVLTF,TGTGCCACCAGCAGCGACAGGGCTGGGGCCAACGTCCTGACTTTC,-,TRBV15,TRBJ2-6,TRBD1
CASSSGGAGGSNYGYTF,TGTGCCAGCAGCTCGGGCGGGGCAGGGGGAAGTAACTATGGCTACACCTTC,-,TRBV7-9,TRBJ1-2,TRBD1
CASSATGTGYTEAFF,TGTGCCAGTAGTGCTACCGGGACAGGGTACACTGAAGCTTTCTTT,-,TRBV19,TRBJ1-1,TRBD1
CASSQHQGAGDTEAFF,TGTGCCAGCAGCCAGCACCAGGGGGCCGGGGACACTGAAGCTTTCTTT,-,TRBV3-1/TRBV3-2,TRBJ1-1,TRBD1
CASSPADRFYEQYF,TGCGCCAGCAGCCCGGCGGACAGGTTCTACGAGCAGTACTTC,-,TRBV5-1,TRBJ2-7,TRBD1
CASSPVVDTGELFF,TGCGCCAGCAGCCCGGTCGTAGATACCGGGGAGCTGTTTTTT,-,TRBV5-1,TRBJ2-2,-
CASSPSPLTYNEQFF,TGCGCCAGCAGCCCGTCTCCCCTTACCTACAATGAGCAGTTCTTC,-,TRBV5-1,TRBJ2-1,-
CASSLVFSTSDEQYF,TGTGCCAGCAGCTTAGTATTTTCTACTTCCGACGAGCAGTACTTC,-,TRBV7-9,TRBJ2-7,-
CASSLISGRAVNTGELFF,TGTGCCAGCAGCTTAATAAGCGGGAGGGCAGTCAACACCGGGGAGCTGTTTTTT,-,TRBV7-2,TRBJ2-2,TRBD2
CASSLNPRRTYNEQFF,TGTGCCAGCAGTCTTAATCCCAGGAGGACCTACAATGAGCAGTTCTTC,-,TRBV27,TRBJ2-1,-
CASMQTSVWDTQYF,TGCGCCAGCATGCAGACTAGCGTTTGGGATACGCAGTATTTT,-,TRBV10-2,TRBJ2-3,TRBD2
CASSRRWTDQNEKLFF,TGTGCCAGCAGCAGACGGTGGACAGATCAGAATGAAAAACTGTTTTTT,-,TRBV5-5,TRBJ1-4,-
CASSEAQGTGGVIFGYTF,TGTGCCAGCAGTGAAGCGCAGGGGACAGGGGGCGTAATCTTTGGCTACACCTTC,-,TRBV2,TRBJ1-2,TRBD1
CASSLGGVITGELFF,TGTGCCAGCAGCTTGGGGGGAGTAATCACCGGGGAGCTGTTTTTT,once,TRBV5-4,TRBJ2-2,-
CASSVQGTNQETQYF,TGTGCCAGCAGCGTTCAGGGGACCAACCAAGAGACCCAGTACTTC,-,TRBV9,TRBJ2-5,-
CASSLTSGSINEQFF,TGTGCCAGCAGCCTGACTAGCGGAAGTATCAATGAGCAGTTCTTC,-,TRBV4-2,TRBJ2-1,TRBD2
CASSLQGHEQYF,TGCGCCAGCAGCTTACAGGGCCACGAGCAGTACTTC,-,TRBV5-1,TRBJ2-7,-